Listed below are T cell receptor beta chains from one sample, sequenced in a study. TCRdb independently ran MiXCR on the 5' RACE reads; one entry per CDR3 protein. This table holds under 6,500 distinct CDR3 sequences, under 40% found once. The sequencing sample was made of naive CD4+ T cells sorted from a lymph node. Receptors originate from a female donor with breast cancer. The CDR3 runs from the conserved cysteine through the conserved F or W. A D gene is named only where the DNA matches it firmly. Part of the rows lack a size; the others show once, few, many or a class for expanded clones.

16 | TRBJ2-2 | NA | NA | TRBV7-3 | CASSLTLGTAGGELFF | TGTGCCAGCAGCTTAACCCTTGGGACAGCGGGCGGGGAGCTGTTTTTT
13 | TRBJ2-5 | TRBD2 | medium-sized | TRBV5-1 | CASTLAGQETQYF | TGCGCCAGCACCCTAGCGGGTCAGGAGACCCAGTACTTC
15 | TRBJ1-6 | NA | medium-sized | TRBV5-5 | CASSLAGTTDSPLHF | TGTGCCAGCAGCTTGGCCGGGACGACGGATTCACCCCTCCACTTT
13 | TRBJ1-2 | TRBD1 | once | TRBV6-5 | CASSLQGNYGYTF | TGTGCCAGCAGCTTACAGGGGAACTATGGCTACACCTTC
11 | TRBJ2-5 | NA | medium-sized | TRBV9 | CASSDKETQYF | TGTGCCAGCAGCGACAAAGAGACCCAGTACTTC
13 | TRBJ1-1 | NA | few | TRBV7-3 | CASSLSGDTEAFF | TGTGCCAGCAGCTTATCAGGGGACACTGAAGCTTTCTTT
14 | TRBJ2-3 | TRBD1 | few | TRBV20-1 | CSAGDRGLKDTQYF | TGCAGTGCGGGTGACAGGGGGCTTAAAGATACGCAGTATTTT
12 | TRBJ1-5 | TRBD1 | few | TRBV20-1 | CSPGQANQPQHF | TGCAGTCCGGGACAGGCCAATCAGCCCCAGCATTTT
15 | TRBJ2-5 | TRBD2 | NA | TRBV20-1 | CSARTIRGGQETQYF | TGCAGTGCTAGGACCATCCGGGGGGGGCAAGAGACCCAGTACTTC
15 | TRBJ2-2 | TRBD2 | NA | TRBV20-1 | CSAQLSGVNTGELFF | TGCAGTGCACAACTCAGCGGGGTCAACACCGGGGAGCTGTTTTTT
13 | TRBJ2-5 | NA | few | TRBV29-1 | CSAPLQGGETQYF | TGCAGCGCCCCTTTACAGGGAGGAGAGACCCAGTACTTC
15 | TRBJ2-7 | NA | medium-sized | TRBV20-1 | CSARDQGGATYEQYF | TGCAGTGCTAGAGATCAGGGCGGGGCCACCTACGAGCAGTACTTC
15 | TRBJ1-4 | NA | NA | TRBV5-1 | CASSEDRENNEKLFF | TGCGCCAGCAGCGAGGACAGAGAAAATAATGAAAAACTGTTTTTT
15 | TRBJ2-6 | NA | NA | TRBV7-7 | CASSENYGGANVLTF | TGTGCTAGCAGCGAGAATTACGGCGGGGCCAACGTCCTGACTTTC
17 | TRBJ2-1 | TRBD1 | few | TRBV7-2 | CASSRRKGDRGLTEQFF | TGTGCCAGCAGCCGTCGCAAGGGGGACAGGGGGCTTACTGAGCAGTTCTTC
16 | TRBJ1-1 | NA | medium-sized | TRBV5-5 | CASSYHLGTVNTEAFF | TGTGCCAGCAGCTACCACCTTGGGACGGTGAACACTGAAGCTTTCTTT
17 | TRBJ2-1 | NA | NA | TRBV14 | CASSPAVDGFLYNEQFF | TGTGCCAGCAGCCCGGCCGTCGACGGATTCCTCTACAATGAGCAGTTCTTC
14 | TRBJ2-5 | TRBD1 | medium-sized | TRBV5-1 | CASRRAGTVETQYF | TGCGCCAGCAGGAGGGCCGGGACAGTAGAGACCCAGTACTTC
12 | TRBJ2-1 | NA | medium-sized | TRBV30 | CAWNRETSEQFF | TGTGCCTGGAACAGGGAGACGAGTGAGCAGTTCTTC
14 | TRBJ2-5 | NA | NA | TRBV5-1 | CASSLEGRQETQYF | TGCGCCAGCAGCTTGGAGGGTCGGCAAGAGACCCAGTACTTC
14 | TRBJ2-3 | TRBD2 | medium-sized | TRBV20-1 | CSARTSGGTDTQYF | TGCAGTGCTAGGACCAGCGGGGGCACAGATACGCAGTATTTT
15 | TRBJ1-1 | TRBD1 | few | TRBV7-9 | CASRHRQGGKTEAFF | TGTGCCAGCAGACATCGACAGGGAGGAAAAACTGAAGCTTTCTTT
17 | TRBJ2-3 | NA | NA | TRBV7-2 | CASVASRERSLTDTQYF | TGTGCCAGCGTGGCGTCCCGGGAGCGAAGTCTGACAGATACGCAGTATTTT
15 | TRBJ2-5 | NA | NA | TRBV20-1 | CNTNPGTTQQETQYF | TGCAATACCAACCCAGGGACCACCCAACAAGAGACCCAGTACTTC
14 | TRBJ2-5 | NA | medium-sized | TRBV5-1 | CASMTPELVETQYF | TGCGCCAGCATGACACCGGAACTTGTTGAGACCCAGTACTTC
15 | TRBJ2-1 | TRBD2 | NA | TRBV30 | CAWRSDSGSGNEQFF | TGTGCCTGGAGATCGGATAGCGGGAGTGGCAATGAGCAGTTCTTC
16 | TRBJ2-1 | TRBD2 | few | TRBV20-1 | CSASDVFGAGNNEQFF | TGCAGTGCTTCAGACGTCTTTGGAGCGGGGAACAATGAGCAGTTCTTC
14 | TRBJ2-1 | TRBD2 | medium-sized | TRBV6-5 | CASNRLAGAGEQFF | TGTGCCAGCAACCGACTAGCGGGGGCAGGGGAGCAGTTCTTC
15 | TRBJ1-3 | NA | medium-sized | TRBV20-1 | CSAREMKQAGNTIYF | TGCAGTGCTAGAGAAATGAAACAGGCTGGAAACACCATATATTTT
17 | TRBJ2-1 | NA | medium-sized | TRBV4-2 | CASSPLLLAPRENEQFF | TGTGCCAGCAGCCCCCTCTTACTAGCTCCAAGAGAAAATGAGCAGTTCTTC
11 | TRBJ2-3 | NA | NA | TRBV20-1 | CSAGGADTQYF | TGCAGTGCTGGAGGGGCAGATACGCAGTATTTT
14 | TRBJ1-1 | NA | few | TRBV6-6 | CASTLGAVNTEAFF | TGTGCCAGCACCCTGGGGGCGGTGAACACTGAAGCTTTCTTT
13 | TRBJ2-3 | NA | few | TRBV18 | CASSPTSGNTQYF | TGTGCCAGCTCACCAACTTCAGGGAATACGCAGTATTTT
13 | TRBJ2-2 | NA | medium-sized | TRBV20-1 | CSAPRGGTGELFF | TGCAGTGCTCCGAGGGGGGGGACCGGGGAGCTGTTTTTT
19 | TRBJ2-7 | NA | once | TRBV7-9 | CASRLGGGTVSFVSYEQYF | TGTGCCAGCCGCTTAGGGGGGGGGACCGTTTCATTTGTTTCCTACGAGCAGTACTTC
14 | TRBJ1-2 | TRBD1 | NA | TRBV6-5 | CASSYLAGTDGYTF | TGTGCCAGCAGTTACTTAGCCGGGACAGATGGCTACACCTTC
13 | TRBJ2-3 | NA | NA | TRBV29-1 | CSAPRTGTDTQYF | TGCAGCGCCCCCCGAACGGGCACAGATACGCAGTATTTT
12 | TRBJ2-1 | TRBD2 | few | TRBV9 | CASSSAGVGQFF | TGTGCCAGCAGTAGTGCGGGAGTCGGGCAGTTCTTC
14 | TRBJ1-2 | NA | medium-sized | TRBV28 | CASSLDPRLGGYTF | TGTGCCAGCAGTTTAGATCCGCGCTTGGGTGGCTACACCTTC
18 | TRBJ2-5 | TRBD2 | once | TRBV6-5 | CASSSGLSGGSRGETQYF | TGTGCCAGCAGTTCGGGTTTGTCTGGCGGGAGTCGGGGAGAGACCCAGTACTTC
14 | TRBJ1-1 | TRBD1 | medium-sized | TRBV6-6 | CASERSAGGTEAFF | TGTGCCAGCGAACGTAGCGCAGGGGGCACTGAAGCTTTCTTT
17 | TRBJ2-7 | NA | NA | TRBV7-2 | CASSSTAGGHGGYEQYF | TGTGCCAGCAGCTCAACTGCAGGAGGTCACGGGGGTTACGAGCAGTACTTC
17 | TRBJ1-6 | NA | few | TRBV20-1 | CSARDIGQGVYNSPLHF | TGCAGTGCTAGAGATATTGGGCAGGGAGTCTATAATTCACCCCTCCACTTT
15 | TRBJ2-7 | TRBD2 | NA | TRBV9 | CASSALSGGGDEQYF | TGTGCCAGCAGCGCCTTGAGCGGGGGCGGAGACGAGCAGTACTTC
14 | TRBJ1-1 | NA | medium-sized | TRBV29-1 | CSVHHALPNTEAFF | TGCAGCGTTCACCACGCCCTCCCGAACACTGAAGCTTTCTTT